The 5 T cell receptor beta chains listed next were all sequenced from one sample in a study of vaccination and CD4 T cells after COVID-19 (dated by TCRdb to about 2022). Libraries were prepared through PCR. The listed sequencing device is Illumina iSeq 100. DNA from cultured CD4+ T cells was subjected to TCR sequencing with the Oncomine TCR Beta short-read assay at the Johns Hopkins FTIC core. TCRdb reworked the public reads: Q25 trimming with fastp, MiXCR clone assembly, productive beta chains retained. Each CDR3 protein appears once, grouped with its most common genes and DNA. The sample includes about 19,000 distinct CDR3 sequences, with around 60% observed a single time. The ten largest clones represent 7.9% of the sample. These receptors lack a known antigen. The label giving this sample's treatment or condition can be read as: roughly 10-day PBMC culture with coronavirus spike peptide pools or control peptides (ViraFEST assay).

Sequenced material: CD4+ T cells from blood, cultured in vitro. The receptors were gathered from a human donor who had recovered from COVID-19.

The chain uses TRBV2 and TRBJ2-5, with 7 bases lining up with TRBD2. Germline V lookup: CDR1 SNHLY, CDR2 FYNNEI. V was pared by 5 bases and J by 4 bases, with 10 bases of the junction left unmatched. The CDR3 loop spans 15 amino acids. The CDR3 sequence: CASSQGLLPGETQYF. For the CDR3, the DNA is TGTGCCAGCAGTCAGGGACTACTCCCGGGAGAGACCCAGTACTTC. The full variable domain, its missing parts supplied by reference TRBV2 and TRBJ2-5, is EPEVTQTPSHQVTQMGQEVILRCVPISNHLYFYWYRQILGQKVEFLVSFYNNEISEKSEIFDDQFSVERPDGSNFTLKIRSTKLEDSAMYFCASSQGLLPGETQYFGPGTRLLVL.

This clonotype showed up just a few times. The rearrangement links TRBV5-1 to TRBJ2-1, with TRBD2 matching over 11 bases. The CDR3 length is 15 residues. V shed 1 base, J shed 6 bases, and the junction held 3 bases outside the gene matches. Germline values: CDR1 SGHRS, CDR2 YFSETQ. The CDR3 coding sequence is TGCGCCAGCAGCTTGTTAGCGGGAGGGCTCAATGAGCAGTTCTTC. This gives the protein CASSLLAGGLNEQFF.

The chain joins TRBV4-1 to TRBJ2-7; a possible D gene is TRBD1 (5 bases). Trimming took 4 bases from V and 2 from J, leaving 18 bases between them. The CDR3 runs 16 residues. Per the germline V gene, CDR1 is MGHRA and CDR2 is YSYEKL. CDR3 DNA: TGCGCCAGCAGCCCCGCTGGCAGGGTTCGCCCCTACGAGCAGTACTTC. This encodes CASSPAGRVRPYEQYF.

This clonotype was observed a handful of times. V usage is TRBV7-9 and J usage is TRBJ2-3; TRBD2 matches at 7 bases. The CDR3 totals 16 residues. V lost 3 bases, J lost 2 bases, and 8 bases stayed unmatched. Germline V gene sequence: CDR1 SEHNR, CDR2 FQNEAQ (reference sequence). CDR3 nucleotide sequence: TGTGCCAGCAGCTTGGGGGACTATGGGGTCACAGATACGCAGTATTTT. Its translation: CASSLGDYGVTDTQYF.

V gene TRBV7-8 combines with J gene TRBJ1-6; D is ambiguous. Trimming left V 2 bases short and J 5 bases short, with 13 bases between. Germline loops: CDR1 SGHVS, CDR2 FQNEAQ. This CDR3 comprises 16 residues. The chain's CDR3 is CASSLLGSGNNSPLHF. The CDR3 bases are TGTGCCAGCAGCTTACTGGGGTCGGGGAATAATTCACCCCTCCACTTT.